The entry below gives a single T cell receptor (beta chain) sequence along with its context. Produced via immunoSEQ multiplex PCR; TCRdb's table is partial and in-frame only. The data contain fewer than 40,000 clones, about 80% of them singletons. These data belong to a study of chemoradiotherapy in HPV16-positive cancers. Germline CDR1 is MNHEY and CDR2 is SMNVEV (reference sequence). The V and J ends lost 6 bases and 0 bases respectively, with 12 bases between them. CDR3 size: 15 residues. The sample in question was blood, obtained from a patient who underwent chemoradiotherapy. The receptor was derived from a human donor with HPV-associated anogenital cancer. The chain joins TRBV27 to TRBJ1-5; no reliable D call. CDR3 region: CASRLRAVSNQPQHF. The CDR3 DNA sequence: TGTGCCAGCAGACTCCGGGCCGTTAGCAATCAGCCCCAGCATTTT.